Below, 15 T cell receptor beta chains from the same sample are listed, as sequenced in a study of T cell responses to AZD1222 COVID-19 vaccine. Only in-frame clones appear in the TCRdb table, and some are missing; sequencing was by immunoSEQ multiplex PCR. The profile covers 150,000 or so clones, with roughly 90% appearing a single time and 1.2% to 1.5% taken by the ten largest. The sample in question was peripheral blood, obtained on day 0 of AZD1222 vaccination. These receptors were taken from an adult in good health.

The genes are TRBV3-1 (or the pseudogene TRBV3-2) and TRBJ1-2; D is unclear. The CDR3 consists of 15 residues. V was cut by 1 base and J by 13 bases, with 22 bases left in between. CDR1 and CDR2 (germline): LGHDT, YNNKEL (reference sequence). The CDR3: CASSQGGRVLPAITF. The CDR3 DNA reads TGTGCCAGCAGCCAAGGGGGTCGGGTTTTACCCGCTATCACCTTC.

V is TRBV11-2 and J is TRBJ1-1; the D is unclear. The V end lost 5 bases, the J end lost 1 base, and 17 bases lay between the germline ends. From germline, CDR1 is SGHAT and CDR2 FQNNGV. This CDR3 spans 16 amino acids. This CDR3 is CASSPLRSGKNTEAFF. In DNA form, the CDR3 reads TGTGCCAGCAGCCCCCTACGCTCCGGGAAGAACACTGAAGCTTTCTTT.

This rearrangement joins TRBV4-3 to TRBJ1-4; no definite D call. The CDR3 sequence is 17 residues long. The germline V and J ends were trimmed by 0 bases and 8 bases, with 19 bases remaining between them. Germline lookup yields CDR1 LGHNA and CDR2 YSLEER. CDR3 protein: CASSQEGSGRNYEKLFF. The CDR3 DNA follows: TGCGCCAGCAGCCAAGAAGGGTCGGGCAGGAATTACGAAAAACTGTTTTTT.

CDR3 amino acids: CASSLDDLVPFPGYTF. CDR3 bases: TGTGCCAGCAGCTTAGACGATTTAGTCCCCTTTCCCGGCTACACCTTC. The genes are TRBV7-9 and TRBJ1-2; D is ambiguous. The CDR3 runs to 16 residues. Germline loops: CDR1 SEHNR, CDR2 FQNEAQ (reference sequence). V was cut by 1 base and J by 8 bases, with 20 bases left in between.

V and J are TRBV5-4 and TRBJ2-2; 8 nucleotides agree with TRBD1. The germline CDR1 and CDR2 sequences are SGHNT and YYREEE (reference sequence). The CDR3 runs 18 residues. Losses at the gene ends were 0 bases for V and 4 bases for J; bases not matched to a gene: 11. CDR3: CASSLEVTRGRTTGELFF. The CDR3 nucleotides read TGTGCCAGCAGCTTGGAAGTTACCAGGGGGCGCACCACCGGGGAGCTGTTTTTT.

The chain carries TRBV7-9 and TRBJ2-5, with a weak D call TRBD2 (6 bases). Trimming left V 2 bases short and J 3 bases short, with 10 bases between. The CDR3 totals 14 residues. Germline assignment: CDR1 SEHNR and CDR2 FQNEAQ (reference sequence). CDR3 sequence reads: CASSLSWGEETQYF. The CDR3 coding sequence is TGTGCCAGCAGCTTATCTTGGGGGGAAGAGACCCAGTACTTC.

This chain uses TRBV24-1 with TRBJ2-2, with D uncertain. Germline values: CDR1 KGHDR, CDR2 SFDVKD. Trimming stripped 6 bases from V and 0 bases from J, with 7 bases between. The CDR3 loop spans 14 amino acids. CDR3 in DNA: TGTGCCACCAGTAAAGACGCGAACACCGGGGAGCTGTTTTTT. Amino acid sequence: CATSKDANTGELFF.

The chain combines TRBV6-6 with TRBJ1-5; D perhaps matches TRBD1 (6 bases). The CDR3 has 16 amino acids. CDR1 and CDR2 (germline): MNHNY, SVGAGI (reference sequence). With 5 bases removed from V and 0 bases from J, the gap between germline ends came to 14 bases. The CDR3 region is CASSPRRQVSNQPQHF. DNA of the CDR3: TGTGCCAGCAGTCCCCGACGACAGGTTAGCAATCAGCCCCAGCATTTT.

The chain employs TRBV18 and TRBJ2-1; the match to TRBD2 covers 11 bases. After removal of 0 bases from V and 8 bases from J, the junction contained 6 bases not matched to a gene. The CDR3 extends over 16 amino acids. The germline V gene encodes CDR1 KGHSH and CDR2 LQKENI. In DNA, the CDR3 is TGTGCCAGCTCACCACCGGTACTAGCGGGGGATGATGAGCAGTTCTTC. This gives the protein CASSPPVLAGDDEQFF.

The rearrangement uses TRBV6-2 or TRBV6-3 and TRBJ2-1; perhaps TRBD1 as D (6 bases). Trimming stripped 6 bases from V and 0 bases from J, with 12 bases between. The CDR3 consists of 15 residues. The V gene's germline CDR1 is MNHEY and CDR2 SVGEGT. The CDR3 coding sequence is TGTGCCAGCAGCCTTGAGGACAGCTCCTACAATGAGCAGTTCTTC. Its protein is CASSLEDSSYNEQFF.

The chain combines TRBV5-1 with TRBJ2-7, with 8 nucleotides matching TRBD2. The germline gives CDR1 SGHRS, CDR2 YFSETQ. This CDR3 spans 15 amino acids. J lost 1 base, V lost 1 base, and 4 bases had no gene match. CDR3 region: CASSLPGGNSYEQYF. As DNA, the CDR3 is TGCGCCAGCAGCTTGCCGGGAGGGAATTCCTACGAGCAGTACTTC.

The rearrangement links TRBV18 to TRBJ1-6, with D unclear. CDR3 size: 16 residues. CDR1 KGHSH and CDR2 LQKENI come from the germline V gene. The V end lost 3 bases, the J end lost 0 bases, and 9 bases lay between the germline ends. Written as DNA, the CDR3 is TGTGCCAGCTCACCCCTTAAAGTCTCCTATAATTCACCCCTCCACTTT. Protein sequence: CASSPLKVSYNSPLHF.

The chain recombines TRBV4-1 with TRBJ2-3, with D maybe TRBD1 (5 bases). The germline V and J ends were trimmed by 1 base and 2 bases, with 10 bases remaining between them. The germline V gene has CDR1 MGHRA and CDR2 YSYEKL. The CDR3 runs 15 residues. In DNA form, the CDR3 reads TGCGCCAGCAGCCAAGGGGGCGGCATCACAGATACGCAGTATTTT. Translating it yields CASSQGGGITDTQYF.

The chain carries TRBV2 and TRBJ1-1; D may be TRBD1 (5 bases). Per germline, CDR1 SNHLY and CDR2 FYNNEI. The CDR3 totals 14 residues. The V gene lost 2 bases and the J gene lost 1 base, with 8 bases spanning the gap. The CDR3 sequence is CASSELGANTEAFF. As DNA, the CDR3 is TGTGCCAGCAGTGAACTAGGGGCGAACACTGAAGCTTTCTTT.

This clone was observed once. The chain joins TRBV30 to TRBJ2-1, with D perhaps given as TRBD1 or TRBD2 (5 bases each). Germline V gene sequence: CDR1 GTSNPN, CDR2 SVGIG (reference sequence). V gave up 8 bases and J gave up 6 bases, with 17 bases separating them. This CDR3 is built from 13 residues. CDR3 region: CAARGLGVNEQFF. CDR3 bases: TGTGCCGCAAGAGGGCTGGGGGTCAATGAGCAGTTCTTC.